The clone carrying this T cell receptor (beta chain) came up a few times. V lost 8 bases and J 6 bases, leaving 10 bases between the germline ends. Germline V lookup: CDR1 LNHDA, CDR2 SQIVND (reference sequence). This CDR3 contains 12 residues. Each CDR3 protein gets one entry after TCRdb re-called the 5' RACE reads with MiXCR. The top ten clones hold around 3.1% of a sample with 570,000 or so distinct CDR3 sequences, roughly 9.5% of them seen once. These data originate in a study of identical twins. The data were also submitted as part of a second study, on yellow fever vaccine responses in identical twins.

Sequenced sample: PBMCs. The clonotype was recovered from a woman between 18 and 29 years old in good health. This chain joins TRBV19 and TRBJ2-2; D is unresolved. In nucleotides, the CDR3 is TGTGCCAGTGCCGTGGCTGCCGGGGAGCTGTTTTTT. Encoded protein: CASAVAAGELFF.